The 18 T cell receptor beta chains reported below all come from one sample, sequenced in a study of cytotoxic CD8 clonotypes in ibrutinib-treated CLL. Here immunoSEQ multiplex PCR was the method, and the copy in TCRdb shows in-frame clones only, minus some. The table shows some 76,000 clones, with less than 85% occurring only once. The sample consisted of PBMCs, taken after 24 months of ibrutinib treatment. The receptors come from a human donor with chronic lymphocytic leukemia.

CDR3 in amino acids: CASSDAGGTGVSQKLFF. CDR3 nucleotides: TGTGCCAGCAGCGACGCCGGAGGGACAGGGGTTAGTCAAAAACTGTTTTTT. This chain connects TRBV7-9 to TRBJ1-4; 10 bases match TRBD1. The CDR3 has 17 amino acids. V was pared by 5 bases and J by 9 bases, with 15 bases of the junction left unmatched. CDR1 SEHNR and CDR2 FQNEAQ come from the germline V gene (reference sequence). The full variable domain, its missing parts supplied by reference TRBV7-9 and TRBJ1-4, is DTGVSQNPRHKITKRGQNVTFRCDPISEHNRLYWYRQTLGQGPEFLTYFQNEAQLEKSRLLSDRFSAERPKGSFSTLEIQRTEQGDSAMYLCASSDAGGTGVSQKLFFGSGTQLSVL.

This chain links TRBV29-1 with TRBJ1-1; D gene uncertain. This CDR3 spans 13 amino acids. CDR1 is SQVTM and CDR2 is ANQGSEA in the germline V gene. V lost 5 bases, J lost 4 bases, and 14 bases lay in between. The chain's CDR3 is CSVRFALGTEAFF. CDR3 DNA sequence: TGCAGCGTTAGGTTCGCCCTGGGCACTGAAGCTTTCTTT.

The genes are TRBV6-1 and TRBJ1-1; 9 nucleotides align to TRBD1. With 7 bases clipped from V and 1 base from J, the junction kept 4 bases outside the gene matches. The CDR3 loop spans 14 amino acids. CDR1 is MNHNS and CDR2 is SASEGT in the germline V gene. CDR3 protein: CASTNRGRNTEAFF. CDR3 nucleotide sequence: TGTGCCAGCACCAACAGGGGGCGGAACACTGAAGCTTTCTTT.

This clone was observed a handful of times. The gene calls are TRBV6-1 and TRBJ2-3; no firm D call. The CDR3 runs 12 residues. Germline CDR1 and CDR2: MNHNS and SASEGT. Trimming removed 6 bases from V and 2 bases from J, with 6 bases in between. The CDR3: CASRTVTDTQYF. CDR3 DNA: TGTGCCAGCAGAACCGTCACAGATACGCAGTATTTT.

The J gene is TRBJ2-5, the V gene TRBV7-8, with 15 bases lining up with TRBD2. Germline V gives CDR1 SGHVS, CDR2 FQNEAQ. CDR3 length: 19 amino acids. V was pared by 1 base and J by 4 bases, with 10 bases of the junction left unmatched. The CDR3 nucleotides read TGTGCCAGCAGCTTAGGCGGGACTAGCGGGAGGAGAGTGGGAGAGACCCAGTACTTC. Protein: CASSLGGTSGRRVGETQYF.

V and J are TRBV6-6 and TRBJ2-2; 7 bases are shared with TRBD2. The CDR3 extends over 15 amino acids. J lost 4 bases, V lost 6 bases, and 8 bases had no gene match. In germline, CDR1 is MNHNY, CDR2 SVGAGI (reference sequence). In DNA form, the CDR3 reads TGTGCCAGCAGGACGGGAGGTCTGGGCACCGGGGAGCTGTTTTTT. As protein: CASRTGGLGTGELFF.

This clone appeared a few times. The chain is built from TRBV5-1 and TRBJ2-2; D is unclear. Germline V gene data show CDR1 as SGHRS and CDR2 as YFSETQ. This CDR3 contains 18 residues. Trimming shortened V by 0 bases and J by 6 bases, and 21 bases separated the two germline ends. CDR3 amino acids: CASSLASFGATLSGELFF. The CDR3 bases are TGCGCCAGCAGCTTGGCGAGTTTTGGAGCAACCCTGTCCGGGGAGCTGTTTTTT. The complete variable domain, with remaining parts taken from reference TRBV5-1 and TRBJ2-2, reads KAGVTQTPRYLIKTRGQQVTLSCSPISGHRSVSWYQQTPGQGLQFLFEYFSETQRNKGNFPGRFSGRQFSNSRSEMNVSTLELGDSALYLCASSLASFGATLSGELFFGEGSRLTVL.

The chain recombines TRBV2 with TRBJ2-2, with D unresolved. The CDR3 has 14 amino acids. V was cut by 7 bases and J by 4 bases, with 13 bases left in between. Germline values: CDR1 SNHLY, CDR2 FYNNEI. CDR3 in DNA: TGTGCCAGCATTCAATCCACCCCCACCGGGGAGCTGTTTTTT. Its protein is CASIQSTPTGELFF.

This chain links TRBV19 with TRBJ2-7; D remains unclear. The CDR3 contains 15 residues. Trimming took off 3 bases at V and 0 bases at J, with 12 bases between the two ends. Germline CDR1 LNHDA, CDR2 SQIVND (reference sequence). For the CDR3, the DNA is TGTGCCAGTAGTATTTGGCCACTTGCCTCCTACGAGCAGTACTTC. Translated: CASSIWPLASYEQYF.

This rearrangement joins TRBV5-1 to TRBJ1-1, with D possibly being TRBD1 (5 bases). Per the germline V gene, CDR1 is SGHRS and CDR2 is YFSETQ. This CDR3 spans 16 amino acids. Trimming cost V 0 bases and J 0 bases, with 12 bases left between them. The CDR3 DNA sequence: TGCGCCAGCAGCTTGGACGCCGGGACGGTGAACACTGAAGCTTTCTTT. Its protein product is CASSLDAGTVNTEAFF.

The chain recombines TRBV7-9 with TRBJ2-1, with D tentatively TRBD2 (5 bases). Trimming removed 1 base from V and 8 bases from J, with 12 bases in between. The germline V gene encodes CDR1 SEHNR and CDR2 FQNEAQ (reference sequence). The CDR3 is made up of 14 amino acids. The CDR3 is CASSLELPGDEQFF. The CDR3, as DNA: TGTGCCAGCAGCTTAGAGCTCCCCGGGGATGAGCAGTTCTTC. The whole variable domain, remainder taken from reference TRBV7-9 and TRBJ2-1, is DTGVSQNPRHKITKRGQNVTFRCDPISEHNRLYWYRQTLGQGPEFLTYFQNEAQLEKSRLLSDRFSAERPKGSFSTLEIQRTEQGDSAMYLCASSLELPGDEQFFGPGTRLTVL.

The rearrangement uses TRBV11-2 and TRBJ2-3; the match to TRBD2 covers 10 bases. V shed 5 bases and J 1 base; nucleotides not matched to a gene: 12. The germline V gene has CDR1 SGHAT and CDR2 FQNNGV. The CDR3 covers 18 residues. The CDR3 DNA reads TGTGCCAGCAGCCCGCGAGGGACTAGCGTCCCCGGCACAGATACGCAGTATTTT. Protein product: CASSPRGTSVPGTDTQYF.

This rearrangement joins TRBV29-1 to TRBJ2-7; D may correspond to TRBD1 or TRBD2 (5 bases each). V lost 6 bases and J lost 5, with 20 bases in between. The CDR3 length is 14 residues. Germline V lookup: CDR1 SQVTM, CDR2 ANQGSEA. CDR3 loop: CSVRPGLGGHEQYF. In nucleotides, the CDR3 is TGCAGCGTCCGACCGGGGCTTGGAGGTCACGAGCAGTACTTC.

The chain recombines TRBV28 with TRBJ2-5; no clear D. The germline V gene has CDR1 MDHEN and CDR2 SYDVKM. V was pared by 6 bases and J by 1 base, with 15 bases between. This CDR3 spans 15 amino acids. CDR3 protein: CASSPSRRAQETQYF. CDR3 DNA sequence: TGTGCCAGCAGCCCCTCTCGGAGAGCCCAAGAGACCCAGTACTTC.

CDR3 protein: CASSGNKVSNQPQHF. The CDR3 DNA is TGTGCCAGCAGTGGCAATAAGGTTAGCAATCAGCCCCAGCATTTT. This chain joins TRBV2 and TRBJ1-5; D is ambiguous. The CDR3 runs 15 residues. Between the trimmed V and J ends, which lost 4 bases and 0 bases, there was a span of 10 bases. CDR1 is SNHLY and CDR2 is FYNNEI in the germline V gene.

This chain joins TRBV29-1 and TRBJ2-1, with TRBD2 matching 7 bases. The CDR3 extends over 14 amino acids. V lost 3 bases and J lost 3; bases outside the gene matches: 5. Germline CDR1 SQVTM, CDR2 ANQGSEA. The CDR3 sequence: CSVDPSGVYNEQFF. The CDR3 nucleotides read TGCAGCGTTGATCCCAGCGGGGTCTACAATGAGCAGTTCTTC.

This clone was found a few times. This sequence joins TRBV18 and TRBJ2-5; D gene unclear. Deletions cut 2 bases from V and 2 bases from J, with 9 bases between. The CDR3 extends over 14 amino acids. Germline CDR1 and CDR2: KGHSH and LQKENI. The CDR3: CASSPSTPQETQYF. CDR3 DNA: TGTGCCAGCTCACCAAGTACACCTCAAGAGACCCAGTACTTC.

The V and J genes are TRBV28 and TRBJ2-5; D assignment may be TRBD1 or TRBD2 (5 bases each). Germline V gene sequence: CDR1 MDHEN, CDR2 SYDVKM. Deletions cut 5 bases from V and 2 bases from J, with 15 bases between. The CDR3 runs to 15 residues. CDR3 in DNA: TGTGCCAGCAGTATCGATGGGGGATTTCAAGAGACCCAGTACTTC. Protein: CASSIDGGFQETQYF.